This T cell receptor beta chain derives from a study of blood T cell repertoires in COVID-19. As for the study in general: The United States, Italy and Spain provided the acute and convalescent COVID-19 samples. Sources were T cells, B-cell-depleted T cells, or PBMCs; the material itself was cDNA or gDNA.

The recovered donors of Cohort 3 showed two negative PCRs, clearance, or symptom resolution. V was pared by 3 bases and J by 4 bases, with 10 bases of the junction left unmatched. Germline V lookup: CDR1 LNHDA, CDR2 SQIVND (reference sequence). The length of the CDR3 is 16 residues. This table comes from immunoSEQ multiplex PCR, and its TCRdb copy is limited to in-frame clones, with some not included. The sample consists of about 370,000 clones, 85% to 90% of them appearing once. This clone has just one count. Sequenced input: PBMCs or T cells enriched from blood (not recorded which). The sequence was collected from a man between 18 and 35 years old who had recovered from COVID-19. The V gene is TRBV19, the J gene TRBJ1-2; 8 bases agree with TRBD1. CDR3 region: CASSISYATGAYGYTF. The CDR3 bases are TGTGCCAGTAGTATCTCTTACGCGACAGGGGCCTATGGCTACACCTTC.